This TCR beta chain was recovered during a study of cytomegalovirus exposure and HLA in healthy donors. Note on this clone: Its antigen is unidentified.

The PCR contained 60 Vbeta and 13 Jbeta primers. Produced via immunoSEQ multiplex PCR; TCRdb's table is partial and in-frame only. The repertoire holds 200,000 or so clones, with 82% as singletons. General study points: Reports state that TCR beta sequences accurately predicted most subjects' HLA-A and HLA-B alleles. In an earlier analysis, in 620 or so donors, most V segments appeared productive either ~90% or ~30% of the time. Serostatus for CMV was the only available immune exposure information.

Per germline, CDR1 KGHSH and CDR2 LQKENI. This CDR3 is 18 amino acids long. The V segment lost 3 bases and the J segment 2 bases; nucleotides outside the gene matches: 10. Donors in the study were healthy people who gave bone marrow. The origin of this receptor is a boy aged 2-9 years in good health and CMV-seronegative. V is TRBV18 and J is TRBJ2-3, with TRBD2 matching 11 bases. What was sequenced was PBMCs. The CDR3 loop reads CASSPTPLLAGDTDTQYF. As DNA, the CDR3 is TGTGCCAGCTCACCCACCCCCCTACTAGCGGGGGACACAGATACGCAGTATTTT.